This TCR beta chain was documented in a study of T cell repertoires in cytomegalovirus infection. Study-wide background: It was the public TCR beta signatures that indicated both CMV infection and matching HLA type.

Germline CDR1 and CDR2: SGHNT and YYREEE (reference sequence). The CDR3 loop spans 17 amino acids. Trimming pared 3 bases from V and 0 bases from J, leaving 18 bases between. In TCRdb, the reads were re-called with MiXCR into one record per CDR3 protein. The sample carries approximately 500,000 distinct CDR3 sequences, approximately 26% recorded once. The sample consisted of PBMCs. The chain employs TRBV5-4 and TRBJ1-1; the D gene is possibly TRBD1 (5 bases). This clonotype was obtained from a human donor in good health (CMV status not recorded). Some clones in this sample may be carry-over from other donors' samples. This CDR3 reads CASSYVQGGGMNTEAFF. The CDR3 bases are TGTGCCAGCAGCTACGTCCAGGGAGGTGGCATGAACACTGAAGCTTTCTTT.